This is a list of T cell receptor beta chains from one sample in a study of T-cell memory formation after mild COVID-19. TCRdb re-derived calls from the 5' RACE reads in MiXCR, one entry per CDR3 protein. The repertoire holds about 560,000 distinct CDR3 sequences, roughly 20% seen once, with roughly 8.1% in the top ten. The sequenced sample was PBMCs or a T cell subset sorted from them (not recorded which). Receptor source: an adult woman who had mild COVID-19 (a few samples of this study predate the infection). Cell type and time point are not known. CDR3s leave out the opening cysteine and the closing phenylalanine or tryptophan. Each record gives: J gene, V gene, CDR3 protein.

TRBJ2-4 TRBV27 ASSSRDRERNIQY
TRBJ2-1 TRBV12-3/TRBV12-4 ASSLYRGAYNEQF
TRBJ1-1 TRBV20-1 SARDLGTGVNTEAF
TRBJ1-2 TRBV11-2 ASSSFRDRGLLNYGYT
TRBJ2-1 TRBV29-1 SVEDGTSGSYSEQF
TRBJ1-2 TRBV29-1 SVSDRTYGYT
TRBJ1-2 TRBV20-1 SAPMTGLYGYT
TRBJ2-5 TRBV20-1 SARPPDRDQETQY
TRBJ2-1 TRBV30 AWNWGQVGSEQF
TRBJ2-2 TRBV5-8 ASSLRDRAFTGELF
TRBJ2-5 TRBV4-3 ASSQGTSGSETQY
TRBJ2-5 TRBV7-9 ASSLVRGLEETQY
TRBJ1-1 TRBV5-1 ASSATPGMNTEAF
TRBJ1-5 TRBV6-6 ASSLVDRVTQPQH
TRBJ2-6 TRBV29-1 SVEPLGSTSGANVLT
TRBJ2-7 TRBV20-1 SARDRLEGYEQY
TRBJ2-7 TRBV20-1 SARDHGTGYYEQY
TRBJ2-3 TRBV3-1 ASSAGALTDTQY
TRBJ2-1 TRBV10-3 AISGGQGIHEQF
TRBJ1-5 TRBV27 ASSLGGSGNQPQH
TRBJ1-1 TRBV7-9 ASSYRQGRDTEAF
TRBJ2-7 TRBV5-1 ASSSSIAYEQY
TRBJ2-7 TRBV2 ASSVTASYEQY
TRBJ1-1 TRBV20-1 SAKGGPMNTEAF
TRBJ1-2 TRBV6-4 ASRDSTGGYT
TRBJ1-1 TRBV19 ASTPGYLDEAF
TRBJ2-7 TRBV12-3/TRBV12-4 ASSLDQVGSYEQY
TRBJ1-2 TRBV12-3/TRBV12-4 ASSFFQTSNYGYT
TRBJ1-1 TRBV7-9 ASSYDRDRNTEAF
TRBJ2-1 TRBV6-5 ASSYGRGFNNEQF
TRBJ2-4 TRBV29-1 SVVPGLAKNIQY
TRBJ2-5 TRBV7-3 ASSAGTGSKTQY